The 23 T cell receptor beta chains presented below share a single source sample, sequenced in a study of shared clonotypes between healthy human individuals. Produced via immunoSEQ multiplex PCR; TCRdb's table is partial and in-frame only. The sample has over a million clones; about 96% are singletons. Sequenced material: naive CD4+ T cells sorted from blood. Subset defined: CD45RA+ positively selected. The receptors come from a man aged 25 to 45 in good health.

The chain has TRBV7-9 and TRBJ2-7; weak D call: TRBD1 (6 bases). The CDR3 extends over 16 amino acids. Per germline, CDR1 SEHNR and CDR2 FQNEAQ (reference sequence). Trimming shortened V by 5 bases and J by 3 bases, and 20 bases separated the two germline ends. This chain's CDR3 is CASSRGQTVRRYEQYF. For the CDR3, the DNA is TGTGCCAGCAGCCGGGGACAAACGGTACGGCGCTACGAGCAGTACTTC.

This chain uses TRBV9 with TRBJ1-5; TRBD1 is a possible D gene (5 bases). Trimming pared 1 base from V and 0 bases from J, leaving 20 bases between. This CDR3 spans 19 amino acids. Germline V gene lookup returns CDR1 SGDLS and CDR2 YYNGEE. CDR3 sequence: CASSVPPARQPYSNQPQHF. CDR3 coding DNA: TGTGCCAGCAGCGTACCGCCCGCGAGACAGCCTTATAGCAATCAGCCCCAGCATTTT.

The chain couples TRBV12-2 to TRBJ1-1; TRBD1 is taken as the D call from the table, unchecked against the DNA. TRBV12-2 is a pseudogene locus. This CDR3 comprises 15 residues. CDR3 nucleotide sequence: TGTGCAAGTCGCGCCAACAGGGGGAGATACACTGAAGCTTTCTTT. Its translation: CASRANRGRYTEAFF.

CDR3 in DNA: TGTGCCAGCAGTTACCCTAGCGGGATCCCCTACGAGCAGTACTTC. Protein sequence: CASSYPSGIPYEQYF. V usage is TRBV6-8 and J usage is TRBJ2-7; TRBD2 aligns across 9 bases. CDR1 is MNHGY and CDR2 is SAAAGT in the germline V gene. The V gene end was trimmed by 2 bases and the J gene end by 2 bases; junction bases not matched to a gene: 4. This CDR3 has 15 residues.

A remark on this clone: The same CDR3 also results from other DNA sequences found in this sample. CDR3 in DNA: TGTGCCAGCAGCGTAGTTGGTACAGATACGCAGTATTTT. Protein sequence: CASSVVGTDTQYF. The V call is TRBV9, the J call TRBJ2-3; D is uncertain. The V end was cut by 0 bases, the J end by 3 bases, with 5 bases between. The CDR3 runs 13 residues. CDR1 SGDLS and CDR2 YYNGEE come from the germline V gene.

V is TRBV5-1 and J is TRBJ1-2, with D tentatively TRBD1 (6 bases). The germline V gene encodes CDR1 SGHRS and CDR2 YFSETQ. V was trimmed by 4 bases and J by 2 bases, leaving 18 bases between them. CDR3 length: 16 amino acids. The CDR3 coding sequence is TGCGCCAGCAGCCGGAATTCCGGGACAACCAACTATGGCTACACCTTC. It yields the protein CASSRNSGTTNYGYTF.

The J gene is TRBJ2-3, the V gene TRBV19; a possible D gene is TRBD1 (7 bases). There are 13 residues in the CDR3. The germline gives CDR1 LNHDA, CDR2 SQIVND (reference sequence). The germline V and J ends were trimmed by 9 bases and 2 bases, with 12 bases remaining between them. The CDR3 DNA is TGTGCCAGCGGCAGGGGGGTCACAGATACGCAGTATTTT. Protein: CASGRGVTDTQYF.

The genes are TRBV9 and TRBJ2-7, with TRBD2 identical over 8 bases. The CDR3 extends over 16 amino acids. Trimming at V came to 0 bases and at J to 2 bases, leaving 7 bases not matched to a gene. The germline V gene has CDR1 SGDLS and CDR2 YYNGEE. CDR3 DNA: TGTGCCAGCAGCGTAGAGGATCTAGCGGGCCCCTACGAGCAGTACTTC. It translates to CASSVEDLAGPYEQYF.

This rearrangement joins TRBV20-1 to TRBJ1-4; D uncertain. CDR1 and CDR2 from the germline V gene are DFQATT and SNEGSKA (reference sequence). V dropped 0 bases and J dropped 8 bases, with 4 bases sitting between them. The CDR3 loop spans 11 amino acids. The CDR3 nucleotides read TGCAGTGCTAGAGAACAAGAAAAACTGTTTTTT. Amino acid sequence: CSAREQEKLFF.

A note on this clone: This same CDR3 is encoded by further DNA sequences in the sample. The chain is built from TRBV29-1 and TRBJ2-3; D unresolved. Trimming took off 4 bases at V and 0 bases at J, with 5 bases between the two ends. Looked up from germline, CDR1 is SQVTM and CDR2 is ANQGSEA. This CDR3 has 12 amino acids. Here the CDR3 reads CSVGPSTDTQYF. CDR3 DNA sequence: TGCAGCGTTGGACCTAGCACAGATACGCAGTATTTT.

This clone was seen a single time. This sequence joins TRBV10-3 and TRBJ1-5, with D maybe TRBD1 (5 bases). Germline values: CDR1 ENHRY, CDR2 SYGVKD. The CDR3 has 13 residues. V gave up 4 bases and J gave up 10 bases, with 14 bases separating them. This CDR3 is CAISGIQGQPQHF. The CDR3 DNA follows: TGTGCCATCAGTGGCATCCAGGGTCAACCCCAGCATTTT.

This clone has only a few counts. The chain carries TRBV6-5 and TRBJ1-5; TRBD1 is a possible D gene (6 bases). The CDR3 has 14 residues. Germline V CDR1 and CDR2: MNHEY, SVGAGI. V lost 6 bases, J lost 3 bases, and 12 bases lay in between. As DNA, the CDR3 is TGTGCCAGCAGACCCACAGGGCTCAATCAGCCCCAGCATTTT. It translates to CASRPTGLNQPQHF.

The CDR3, as DNA: TGTGCCAGCAGTAAAGGACTGAAGTCCTACGAGCAGTACTTC. Translating it yields CASSKGLKSYEQYF. The chain has TRBV13 and TRBJ2-7; D is possibly TRBD2 (5 bases). The CDR3 is made up of 14 amino acids. The germline CDR1 and CDR2 sequences are PRHDT and FYEKMQ (reference sequence). V was cut by 6 bases and J by 1 base, with 13 bases left in between.

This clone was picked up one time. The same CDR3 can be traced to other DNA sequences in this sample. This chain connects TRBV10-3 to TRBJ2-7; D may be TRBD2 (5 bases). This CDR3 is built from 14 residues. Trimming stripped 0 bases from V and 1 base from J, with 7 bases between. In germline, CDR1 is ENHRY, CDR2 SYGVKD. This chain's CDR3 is CAISESRGSYEQYF. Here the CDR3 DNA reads TGTGCCATCAGTGAGTCCAGAGGGTCCTACGAGCAGTACTTC.

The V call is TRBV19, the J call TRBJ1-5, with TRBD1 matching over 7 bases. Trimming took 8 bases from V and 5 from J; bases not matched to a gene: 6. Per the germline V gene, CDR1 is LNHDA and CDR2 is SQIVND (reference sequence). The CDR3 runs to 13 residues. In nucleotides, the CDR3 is TGTGCCAGTTCAGGGGGGTCGGATCAGCCCCAGCATTTT. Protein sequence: CASSGGSDQPQHF.

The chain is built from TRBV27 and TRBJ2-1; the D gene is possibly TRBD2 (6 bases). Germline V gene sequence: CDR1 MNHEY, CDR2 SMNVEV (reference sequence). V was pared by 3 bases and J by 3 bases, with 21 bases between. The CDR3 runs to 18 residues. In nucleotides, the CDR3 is TGTGCCAGCAGTTTTCGGTCGAGCGGGCTAGTAGGCTACAATGAGCAGTTCTTC. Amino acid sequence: CASSFRSSGLVGYNEQFF.

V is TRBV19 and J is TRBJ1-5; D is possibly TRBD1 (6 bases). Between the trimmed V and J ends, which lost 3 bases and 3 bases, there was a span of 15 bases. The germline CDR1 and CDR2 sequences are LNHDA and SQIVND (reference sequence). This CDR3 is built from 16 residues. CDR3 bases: TGTGCCAGTAGTATGCGTTCTACAGGGAACAATCAGCCCCAGCATTTT. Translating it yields CASSMRSTGNNQPQHF.

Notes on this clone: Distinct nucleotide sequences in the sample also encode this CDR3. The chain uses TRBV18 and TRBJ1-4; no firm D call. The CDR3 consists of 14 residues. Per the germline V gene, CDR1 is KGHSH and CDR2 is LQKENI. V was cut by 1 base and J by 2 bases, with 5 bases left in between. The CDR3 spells CASSPLATNEKLFF. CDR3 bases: TGTGCCAGCTCACCACTAGCCACTAATGAAAAACTGTTTTTT.

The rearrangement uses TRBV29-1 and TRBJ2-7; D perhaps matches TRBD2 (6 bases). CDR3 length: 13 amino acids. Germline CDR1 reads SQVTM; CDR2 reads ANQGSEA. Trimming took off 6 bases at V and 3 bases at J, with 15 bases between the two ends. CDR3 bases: TGCAGCGTGGATGCGGGACTTGGCTACGAGCAGTACTTC. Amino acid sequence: CSVDAGLGYEQYF.

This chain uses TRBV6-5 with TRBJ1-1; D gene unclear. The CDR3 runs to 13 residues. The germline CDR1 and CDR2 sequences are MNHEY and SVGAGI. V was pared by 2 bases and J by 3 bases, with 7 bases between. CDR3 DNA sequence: TGTGCCAGCAGTTACCAGGCTTACACTGAAGCTTTCTTT. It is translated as CASSYQAYTEAFF.

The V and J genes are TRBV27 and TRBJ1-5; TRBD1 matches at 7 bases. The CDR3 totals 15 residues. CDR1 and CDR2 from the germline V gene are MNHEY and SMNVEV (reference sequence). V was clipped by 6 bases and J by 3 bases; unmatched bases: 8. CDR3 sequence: CASRSGQQNNQPQHF. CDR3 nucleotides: TGTGCCAGCAGATCGGGACAGCAGAACAATCAGCCCCAGCATTTT.

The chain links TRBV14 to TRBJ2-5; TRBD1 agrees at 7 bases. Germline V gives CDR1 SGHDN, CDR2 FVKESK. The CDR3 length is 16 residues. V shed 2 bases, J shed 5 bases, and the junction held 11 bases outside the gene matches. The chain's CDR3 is CASSQPGQASGETQYF. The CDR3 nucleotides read TGTGCCAGCAGCCAACCAGGACAGGCTTCCGGGGAGACCCAGTACTTC. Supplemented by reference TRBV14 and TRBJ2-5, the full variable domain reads EAGVTQFPSHSVIEKGQTVTLRCDPISGHDNLYWYRRVMGKEIKFLLHFVKESKQDESGMPNNRFLAERTGGTYSTLKVQPAELEDSGVYFCASSQPGQASGETQYFGPGTRLLVL.

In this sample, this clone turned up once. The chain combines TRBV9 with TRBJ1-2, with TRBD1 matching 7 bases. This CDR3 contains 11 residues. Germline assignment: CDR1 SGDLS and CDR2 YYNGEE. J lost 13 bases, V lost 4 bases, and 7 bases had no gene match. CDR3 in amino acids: CASSSHRGLTF. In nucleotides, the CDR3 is TGTGCCAGCAGCTCCCACAGGGGACTCACCTTC.